These 19 T cell receptor beta chains came from one sample sequenced in a study of early T cells in non-severe SARS-CoV-2 infection. MiXCR, run by TCRdb on the 5' RACE reads, gives a single entry per CDR3 protein. The table has tens of thousands of distinct CDR3 sequences, approximately 6.2% seen once. Sequencing was performed on whole blood, taken at baseline. These receptors were collected from an adult who was a healthcare worker with PCR-confirmed SARS-CoV-2 infection or an uninfected control (not recorded which).

This clonotype showed up many times. The genes are TRBV28 and TRBJ1-4, with D unclear. Germline-derived CDR1 and CDR2 are MDHEN and SYDVKM. With 3 bases removed from V and 0 bases from J, the gap between germline ends came to 11 bases. This CDR3 has 16 residues. The CDR3 is CASSFAQPATNEKLFF. CDR3 in DNA: TGTGCCAGCAGTTTCGCACAGCCTGCAACTAATGAAAAACTGTTTTTT.

This clonotype was detected a few times. The V gene is TRBV27, the J gene TRBJ2-4, with a tentative D call TRBD2 (5 bases). Trimming removed 8 bases at V and 7 bases at J, with 18 bases between. The CDR3 covers 14 residues. CDR1 is MNHEY, CDR2 SMNVEV, per germline (reference sequence). The CDR3 loop reads CASLAAGTSNIQYF. The CDR3 DNA reads as TGTGCCAGCCTGGCCGCGGGTACCAGTAACATTCAGTACTTC.

This clonotype was detected many times. The rearrangement uses TRBV5-4 and TRBJ2-1, with TRBD1 identical over 7 bases. This CDR3 has 15 amino acids. Germline CDR1 and CDR2: SGHNT and YYREEE (reference sequence). V was clipped by 0 bases and J by 2 bases; unmatched bases: 2. DNA for the CDR3: TGTGCCAGCAGCTTGGGACAGGGAGCCTACAATGAGCAGTTCTTC. Its translation is CASSLGQGAYNEQFF.

This clonotype was observed at least ten times. This chain connects TRBV5-5 to TRBJ1-2; D is ambiguous. Between the trimmed V and J ends, which lost 0 bases and 6 bases, there was a span of 12 bases. Germline V gives CDR1 SGHKS, CDR2 YYEKEE (reference sequence). The CDR3 spans 14 residues. The CDR3 is CASSLVVGVDGYTF. The CDR3 bases are TGTGCCAGCAGCTTGGTAGTGGGAGTGGATGGCTACACCTTC.

This clonotype was seen only a few times. The chain employs TRBV11-2 and TRBJ1-4; D is perhaps TRBD1 (6 bases). The CDR3 is made up of 14 amino acids. Per germline, CDR1 SGHAT and CDR2 FQNNGV. With 3 bases removed from V and 2 bases from J, the gap between germline ends came to 7 bases. The CDR3 nucleotides are TGTGCCAGCAGCTTTACAGGGACTAATGAAAAACTGTTTTTT. Protein sequence: CASSFTGTNEKLFF.

This clonotype occurred many times. The chain combines TRBV2 with TRBJ1-5, with D possibly TRBD1 on 6 matching bases. V was clipped by 3 bases and J by 7 bases, with 13 bases between them. CDR3 length: 14 residues. Germline V gene data show CDR1 as SNHLY and CDR2 as FYNNEI. This CDR3 reads CASSDRGQIQPQHF. The CDR3 DNA is TGTGCCAGCAGTGACCGGGGGCAGATCCAGCCCCAGCATTTT.

The table lists this clonotype with a few counts. The chain carries TRBV9 and TRBJ2-2; maybe TRBD2 (7 bases). The CDR3 contains 17 residues. Germline V CDR1 and CDR2: SGDLS, YYNGEE. V was trimmed by 4 bases and J by 5 bases, leaving 21 bases between them. CDR3: CASSTGAKRESTGELFF. In nucleotides, the CDR3 is TGTGCCAGCAGCACGGGGGCGAAGCGGGAATCGACCGGGGAGCTGTTTTTT.

In this sample, this clonotype turned up many times. The gene calls are TRBV11-3 and TRBJ2-5; 8 positions agree with TRBD2. The V segment lost 5 bases and the J segment 0 bases; nucleotides outside the gene matches: 11. From germline, CDR1 is SGHNT and CDR2 YENEEA. This CDR3 spans 17 amino acids. The CDR3: CASSPGGSVEHQETQYF. The CDR3 coding sequence is TGTGCCAGCAGCCCGGGGGGGTCGGTCGAACACCAAGAGACCCAGTACTTC.

V usage is TRBV12-3 or TRBV12-4 and J usage is TRBJ2-1; D remains ambiguous. CDR3 size: 15 residues. V lost 6 bases and J lost 1, with 13 bases in between. The CDR3 DNA is TGTGCCAGCAGGAGTCGTATGTTTTCCTACAATGAGCAGTTCTTC. It specifies CASRSRMFSYNEQFF.

The gene calls are TRBV27 and TRBJ1-2; 8 nucleotides line up with TRBD1. The germline CDR1 and CDR2 sequences are MNHEY and SMNVEV (reference sequence). V shed 5 bases, J shed 8 bases, and the junction held 13 bases outside the gene matches. This CDR3 comprises 15 residues. In DNA, the CDR3 is TGTGCCAGCAGTAGAGGACAGGGCCCTTCTCGGGGCTACACCTTC. This gives the protein CASSRGQGPSRGYTF.

This clonotype was counted once. This rearrangement joins TRBV6-5 to TRBJ2-1; TRBD1 matches 7 bases. The CDR3 has 14 residues. V trimming: 5 bases; J trimming: 4 bases; junction bases outside the gene matches: 5. CDR1 and CDR2 from the germline V gene are MNHEY and SVGAGI. CDR3 bases: TGTGCCAGCAGTAACAGGGGCTATTACAATGAGCAGTTCTTC. Amino acids: CASSNRGYYNEQFF.

The chain is built from TRBV2 and TRBJ2-3; D unresolved. V was cut by 6 bases and J by 5 bases, with 9 bases left in between. Germline V gene data show CDR1 as SNHLY and CDR2 as FYNNEI. This CDR3 region has 12 residues. Here the CDR3 reads CASRSPQDTQYF. The CDR3 DNA is TGTGCCAGCAGGTCCCCCCAAGATACGCAGTATTTT.

The chain carries TRBV12-3 or TRBV12-4 and TRBJ2-3; 9 bases map to TRBD2. There are 15 residues in the CDR3. Losses at the gene ends were 3 bases for V and 4 bases for J; bases not matched to a gene: 5. The chain's CDR3 is CASSFPRGGADTQYF. The CDR3 nucleotides read TGTGCCAGCAGTTTCCCACGCGGGGGGGCAGATACGCAGTATTTT.

This clonotype was found many times. The chain carries TRBV4-3 and TRBJ2-7, with TRBD1 matching 9 bases. The CDR3 has 16 amino acids. The germline CDR1 and CDR2 sequences are LGHNA and YSLEER. With 3 bases clipped from V and 2 bases from J, the junction kept 8 bases outside the gene matches. As DNA, the CDR3 is TGCGCCAGCAGCCACCAGCCGGGACAGGGTACCTACGAGCAGTACTTC. Translating it yields CASSHQPGQGTYEQYF.

In this sample, this clonotype turned up many times. The chain combines TRBV20-1 with TRBJ1-5; D not resolved. In germline, CDR1 is DFQATT, CDR2 SNEGSKA (reference sequence). V was cut by 2 bases and J by 4 bases, with 12 bases left in between. The CDR3 length is 14 residues. CDR3 coding DNA: TGCAGTGCTAGACCGAATTCGGATAATCAGCCCCAGCATTTT. Translating it yields CSARPNSDNQPQHF.

The table lists this clonotype with many counts. The chain recombines TRBV7-9 with TRBJ1-6, with D perhaps matching TRBD1 (6 bases). The CDR3 contains 17 residues. Germline V gene data show CDR1 as SEHNR and CDR2 as FQNEAQ (reference sequence). V lost 6 bases, J lost 8 bases, and 23 bases lay in between. CDR3 region: CASRADTGNGLDSPLHF. The CDR3 nucleotides are TGTGCCAGCAGAGCCGACACAGGGAACGGGTTGGATTCACCCCTCCACTTT.

This clonotype was seen a few times. The chain combines TRBV2 with TRBJ2-7; D tentatively reads TRBD1 or TRBD2 (6 bases each). Germline loops: CDR1 SNHLY, CDR2 FYNNEI. This CDR3 comprises 14 residues. V shed 6 bases and J shed 0 bases, with 12 bases lying between them. For the CDR3, the DNA is TGTGCCAGCAGACGGAGGGGGAGCTCCTACGAGCAGTACTTC. Its translation: CASRRRGSSYEQYF.

This clonotype was counted many times. This chain connects TRBV19 to TRBJ1-1, with 8 bases aligning to TRBD1. Germline V gives CDR1 LNHDA, CDR2 SQIVND (reference sequence). The V gene end was trimmed by 0 bases and the J gene end by 4 bases; junction bases not matched to a gene: 7. The CDR3 spans 16 residues. The DNA of the CDR3 is TGTGCCAGTAGTATAGAGGGAAGGACAGGGCCCACTGAAGCTTTCTTT. Protein product: CASSIEGRTGPTEAFF.

This clonotype was counted many times. The rearrangement joins TRBV5-1 to TRBJ2-5; TRBD2 agrees at 13 bases. Germline V gene lookup returns CDR1 SGHRS and CDR2 YFSETQ. With V trimmed by 3 bases and J by 7 bases, 6 bases remained unmatched. This CDR3 is 15 amino acids long. The CDR3 here is CASSSLAGGPGTQYF. The DNA for the CDR3 is TGCGCCAGCAGCTCACTAGCGGGAGGGCCAGGGACCCAGTACTTC.